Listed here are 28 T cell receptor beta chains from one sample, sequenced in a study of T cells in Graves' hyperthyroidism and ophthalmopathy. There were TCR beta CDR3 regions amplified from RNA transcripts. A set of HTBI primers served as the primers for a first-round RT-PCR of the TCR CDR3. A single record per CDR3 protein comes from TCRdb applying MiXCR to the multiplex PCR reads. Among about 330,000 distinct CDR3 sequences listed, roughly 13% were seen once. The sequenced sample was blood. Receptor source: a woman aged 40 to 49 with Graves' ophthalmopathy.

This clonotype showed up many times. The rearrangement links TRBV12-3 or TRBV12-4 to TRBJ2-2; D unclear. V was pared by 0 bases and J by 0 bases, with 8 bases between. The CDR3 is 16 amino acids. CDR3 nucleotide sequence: TGTGCCAGCAGTTTAGCTTGGCAAGCGAACACCGGGGAGCTGTTTTTT. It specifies CASSLAWQANTGELFF.

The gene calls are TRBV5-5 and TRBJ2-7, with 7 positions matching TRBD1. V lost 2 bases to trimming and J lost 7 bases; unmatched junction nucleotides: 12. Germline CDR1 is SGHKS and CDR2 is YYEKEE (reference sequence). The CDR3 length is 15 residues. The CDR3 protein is CASSLLGGNYEEQYF. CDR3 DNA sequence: TGTGCCAGCAGCTTACTAGGGGGCAATTACGAGGAGCAGTACTTC.

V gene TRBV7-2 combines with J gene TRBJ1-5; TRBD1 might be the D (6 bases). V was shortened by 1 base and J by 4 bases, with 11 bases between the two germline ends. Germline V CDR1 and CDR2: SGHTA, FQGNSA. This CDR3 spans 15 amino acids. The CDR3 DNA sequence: TGTGCCAGCAGCTTAGACAGGGCAAGGAATCAGCCCCAGCATTTT. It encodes CASSLDRARNQPQHF.

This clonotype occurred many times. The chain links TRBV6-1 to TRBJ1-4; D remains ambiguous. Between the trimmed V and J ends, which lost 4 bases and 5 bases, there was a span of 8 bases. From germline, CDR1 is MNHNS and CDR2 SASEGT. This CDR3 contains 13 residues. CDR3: CASSGQENEKLFF. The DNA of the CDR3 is TGTGCCAGCAGTGGGCAGGAGAATGAAAAACTGTTTTTT.

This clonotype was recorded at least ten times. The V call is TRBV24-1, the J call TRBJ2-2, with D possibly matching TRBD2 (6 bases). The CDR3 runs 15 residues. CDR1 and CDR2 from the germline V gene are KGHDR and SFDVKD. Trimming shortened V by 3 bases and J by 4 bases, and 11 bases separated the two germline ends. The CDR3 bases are TGTGCCACCAGTGATCCCGGGAGCCTCACCGGGGAGCTGTTTTTT. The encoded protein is CATSDPGSLTGELFF.

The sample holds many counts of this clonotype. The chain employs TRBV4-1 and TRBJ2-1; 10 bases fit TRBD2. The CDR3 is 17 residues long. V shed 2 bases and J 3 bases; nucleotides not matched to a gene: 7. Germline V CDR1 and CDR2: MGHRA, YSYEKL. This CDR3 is CASSQNPSGGSYNEQFF. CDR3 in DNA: TGCGCCAGCAGCCAAAACCCTAGCGGGGGAAGCTACAATGAGCAGTTCTTC.

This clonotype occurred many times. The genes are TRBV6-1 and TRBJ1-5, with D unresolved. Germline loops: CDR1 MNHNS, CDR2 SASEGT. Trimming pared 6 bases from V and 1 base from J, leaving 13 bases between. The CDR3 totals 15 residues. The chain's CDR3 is CASSGILLSNQPQHF. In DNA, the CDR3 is TGTGCCAGCAGCGGGATTCTTCTCAGCAATCAGCCCCAGCATTTT.

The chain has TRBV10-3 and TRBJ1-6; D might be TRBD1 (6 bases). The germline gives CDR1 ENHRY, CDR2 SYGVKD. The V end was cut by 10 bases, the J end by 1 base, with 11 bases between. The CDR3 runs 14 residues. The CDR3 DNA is TGTGCCACCCAGGACAGATCCTATAATTCACCCCTCCACTTT. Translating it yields CATQDRSYNSPLHF.

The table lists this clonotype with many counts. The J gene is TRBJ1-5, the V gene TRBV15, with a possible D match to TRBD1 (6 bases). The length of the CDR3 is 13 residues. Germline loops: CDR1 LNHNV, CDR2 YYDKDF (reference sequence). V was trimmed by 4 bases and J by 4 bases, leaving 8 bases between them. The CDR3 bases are TGTGCCACCAGCACACAGGGAAATCAGCCCCAGCATTTT. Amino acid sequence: CATSTQGNQPQHF.

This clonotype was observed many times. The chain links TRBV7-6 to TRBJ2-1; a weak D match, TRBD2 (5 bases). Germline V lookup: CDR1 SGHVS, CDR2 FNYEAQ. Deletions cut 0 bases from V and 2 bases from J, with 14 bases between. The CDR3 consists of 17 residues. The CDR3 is CASSLAIVGATYNEQFF. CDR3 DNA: TGTGCCAGCAGCTTAGCGATCGTGGGAGCCACCTACAATGAGCAGTTCTTC.

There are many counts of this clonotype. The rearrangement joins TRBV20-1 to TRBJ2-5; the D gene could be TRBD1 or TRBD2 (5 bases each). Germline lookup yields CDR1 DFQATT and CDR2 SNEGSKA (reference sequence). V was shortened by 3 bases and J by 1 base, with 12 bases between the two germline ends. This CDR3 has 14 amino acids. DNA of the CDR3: TGCAGTGCTAGGATCTGGGGACGCCAAGAGACCCAGTACTTC. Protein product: CSARIWGRQETQYF.

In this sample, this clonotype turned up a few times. The CDR3 sequence is CASSSPGGGVGSAGNSPLHF. In nucleotides, the CDR3 is TGTGCCAGCAGCTCCCCAGGAGGGGGCGTGGGTTCTGCGGGGAATTCACCCCTCCACTTT. The chain links TRBV7-2 to TRBJ1-6, with TRBD1 matching 7 bases. Trimming at V came to 4 bases and at J to 7 bases, leaving 22 bases not matched to a gene. The germline CDR1 and CDR2 sequences are SGHTA and FQGNSA. This CDR3 has 20 residues.

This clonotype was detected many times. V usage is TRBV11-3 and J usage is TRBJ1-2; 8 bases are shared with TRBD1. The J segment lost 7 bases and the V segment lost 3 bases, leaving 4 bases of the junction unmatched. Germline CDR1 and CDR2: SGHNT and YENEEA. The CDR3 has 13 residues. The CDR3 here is CASSFLQGGGYTF. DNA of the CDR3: TGTGCCAGCAGCTTCTTACAGGGGGGTGGCTACACCTTC.

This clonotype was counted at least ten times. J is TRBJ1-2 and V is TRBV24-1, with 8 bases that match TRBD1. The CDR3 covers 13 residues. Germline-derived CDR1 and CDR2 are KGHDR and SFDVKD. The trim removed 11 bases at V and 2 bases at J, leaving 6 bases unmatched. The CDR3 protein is CAMRTGTNYGYTF. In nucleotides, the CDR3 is TGTGCCATGCGGACAGGGACGAACTATGGCTACACCTTC.

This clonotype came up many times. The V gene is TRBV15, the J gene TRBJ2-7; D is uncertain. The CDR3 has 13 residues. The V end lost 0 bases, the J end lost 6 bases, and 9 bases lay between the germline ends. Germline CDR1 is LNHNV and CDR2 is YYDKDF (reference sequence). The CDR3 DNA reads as TGTGCCACCAGCAGAGATCCTGCCGGCGAGCAGTACTTC. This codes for CATSRDPAGEQYF.

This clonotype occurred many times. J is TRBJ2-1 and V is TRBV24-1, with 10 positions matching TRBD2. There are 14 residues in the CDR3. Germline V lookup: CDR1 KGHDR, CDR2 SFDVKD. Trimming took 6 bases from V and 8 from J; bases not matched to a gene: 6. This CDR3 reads CATSNSGGSHEQFF. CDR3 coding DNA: TGTGCCACCAGTAATAGCGGGGGGAGCCATGAGCAGTTCTTC.

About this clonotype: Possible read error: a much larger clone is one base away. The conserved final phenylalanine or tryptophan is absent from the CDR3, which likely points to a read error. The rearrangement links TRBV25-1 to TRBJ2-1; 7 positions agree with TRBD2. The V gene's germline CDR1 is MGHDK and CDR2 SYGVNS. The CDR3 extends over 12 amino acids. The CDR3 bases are TGCGCGGCCCTAGCGGATTACAATGAGCAGTTCTCC. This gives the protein CAALADYNEQFS.

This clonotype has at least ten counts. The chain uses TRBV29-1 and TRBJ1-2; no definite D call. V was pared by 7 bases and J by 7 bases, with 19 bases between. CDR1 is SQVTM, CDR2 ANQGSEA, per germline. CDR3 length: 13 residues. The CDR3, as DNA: TGCAGCGCCCAGAACCACCGGGGTCCTGGCTACACCTTC. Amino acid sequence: CSAQNHRGPGYTF.

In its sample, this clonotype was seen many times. CDR3 residues: CATTDRLNTEAFF. In nucleotides, the CDR3 is TGTGCCACCACGGACAGGCTGAACACTGAAGCTTTCTTT. V gene TRBV24-1 combines with J gene TRBJ1-1; 7 bases line up with TRBD1. The CDR3 extends over 13 amino acids. Germline values: CDR1 KGHDR, CDR2 SFDVKD. Trimming removed 8 bases from V and 0 bases from J; junction bases left unmatched: 2.

The CDR3 DNA reads as TGTGCCAGCAGCTTGGTTCAGGGTTTATCACCCCTCCACTTT. Translating it yields CASSLVQGLSPLHF. This chain connects TRBV5-8 to TRBJ1-6; TRBD1 is a possible D gene (5 bases). V gave up 0 bases and J gave up 10 bases, with 11 bases separating them. CDR1 and CDR2 (germline): SGHTS, YDEGEE. The CDR3 is made up of 14 amino acids.

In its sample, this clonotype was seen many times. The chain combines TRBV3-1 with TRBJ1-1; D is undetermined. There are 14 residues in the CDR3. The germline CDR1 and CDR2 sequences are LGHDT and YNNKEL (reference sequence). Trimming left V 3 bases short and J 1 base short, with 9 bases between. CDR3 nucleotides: TGTGCCAGCAGCCAGCTCTGGGGGAACACTGAAGCTTTCTTT. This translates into CASSQLWGNTEAFF.

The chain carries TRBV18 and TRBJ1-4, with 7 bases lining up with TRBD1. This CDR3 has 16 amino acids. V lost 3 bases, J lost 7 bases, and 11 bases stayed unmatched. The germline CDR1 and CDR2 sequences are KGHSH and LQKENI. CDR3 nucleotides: TGTGCCAGCTCACCGCCAGACAGGGCCCCGAGTGAAAAACTGTTTTTT. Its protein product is CASSPPDRAPSEKLFF.

The CDR3: CASRLRASGPYNEQFF. CDR3 coding DNA: TGTGCCAGCAGGTTGAGGGCTAGCGGGCCTTACAATGAGCAGTTCTTC. This chain joins TRBV5-5 and TRBJ2-1; TRBD2 aligns across 8 bases. V shed 5 bases, J shed 4 bases, and the junction held 11 bases outside the gene matches. The CDR3 is 16 amino acids. The germline V gene encodes CDR1 SGHKS and CDR2 YYEKEE (reference sequence).

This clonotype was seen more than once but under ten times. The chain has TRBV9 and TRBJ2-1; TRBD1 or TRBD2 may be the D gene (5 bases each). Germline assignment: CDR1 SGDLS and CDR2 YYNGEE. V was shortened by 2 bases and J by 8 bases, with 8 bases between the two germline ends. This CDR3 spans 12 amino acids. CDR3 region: CASSVMGDEQFF. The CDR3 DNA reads TGTGCCAGCAGCGTCATGGGGGATGAGCAGTTCTTC.

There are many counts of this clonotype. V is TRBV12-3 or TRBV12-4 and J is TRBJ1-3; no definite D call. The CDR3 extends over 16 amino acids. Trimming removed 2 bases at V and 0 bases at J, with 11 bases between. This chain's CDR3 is CASSLLVAASGNTIYF. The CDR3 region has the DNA TGTGCCAGCAGTTTACTGGTTGCGGCCTCTGGAAACACCATATATTTT.

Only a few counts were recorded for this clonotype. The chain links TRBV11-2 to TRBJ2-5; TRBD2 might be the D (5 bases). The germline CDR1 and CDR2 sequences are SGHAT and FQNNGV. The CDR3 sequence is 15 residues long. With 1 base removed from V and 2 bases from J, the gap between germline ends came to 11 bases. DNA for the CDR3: TGTGCCAGCAGCTTAGGGGCTAGCCGACAAGAGACCCAGTACTTC. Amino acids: CASSLGASRQETQYF.

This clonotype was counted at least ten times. The CDR3 DNA reads TGTGCCAGCAGTTCCGGACAGACGACCTACGAGCAGTACTTC. Protein sequence: CASSSGQTTYEQYF. This rearrangement joins TRBV11-3 to TRBJ2-7; tentatively, D is TRBD1 (6 bases). Trimming removed 6 bases from V and 2 bases from J, with 14 bases in between. The CDR3 runs 14 residues. Germline CDR1 SGHNT, CDR2 YENEEA.

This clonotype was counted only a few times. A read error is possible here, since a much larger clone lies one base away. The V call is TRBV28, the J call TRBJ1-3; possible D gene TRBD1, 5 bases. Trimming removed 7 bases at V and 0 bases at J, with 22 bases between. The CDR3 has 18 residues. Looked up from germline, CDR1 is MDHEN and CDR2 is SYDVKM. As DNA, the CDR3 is TGTGCCAGCACCCTAAACGTGGGGCGGGAGAGCTCTGGAAACACCATATATTTT. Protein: CASTLNVGRESSGNTIYF.